A selection of T cell receptor beta chains follows, all from one sample in a study of regulatory T cells in long-lasting Graves disease. TCRdb itself ran the multiplex PCR reads through MiXCR, one entry per CDR3 protein. The sample consists of 600,000 to 850,000 distinct CDR3 sequences, 30% of them appearing once. Here the sequenced sample was peripheral blood mononuclear cells (PBMCs), taken when the disease was refractory, from a patient treated with antithyroid drugs. These receptors were obtained from a female donor with Graves disease. Each CDR3 is given with its conserved first and last residue. The D gene is left open where the match is weak. Where a row states a size, it is once, few, many or the class of an expanded clone; other rows omit it.

>TRBD1|TRBV5-1|NA|TRBJ2-2
CASTYRGPSNTGELFF
TGCGCCAGCACTTACAGGGGCCCCTCCAACACCGGGGAGCTGTTTTTT
>TRBD1|TRBV6-2/TRBV6-3|few|TRBJ1-1
CASSYLQMTGATEAFF
TGTGCCAGCAGTTACCTTCAGATGACAGGGGCCACTGAAGCTTTCTTT
>NA|TRBV2|NA|TRBJ1-1
CASKGWARSDTEAFF
TGTGCCAGCAAGGGGTGGGCCAGGAGTGACACTGAAGCTTTCTTT
>TRBD1|TRBV7-9|few|TRBJ1-4
CASSTGTATTNEKLFF
TGTGCCAGCAGCACGGGGACAGCTACAACTAATGAAAAACTGTTTTTT
>NA|TRBV5-4|NA|TRBJ2-2
CASSLATETGELFF
TGTGCCAGCAGCTTGGCCACGGAAACCGGGGAGCTGTTTTTT
>TRBD1|TRBV20-1|NA|TRBJ1-5
CSVSEDRAQPQHF
TGCAGTGTGAGCGAGGACAGGGCTCAGCCCCAGCATTTT
>NA|TRBV29-1|once|TRBJ2-3
CSVDGWDGADTQYF
TGCAGCGTTGATGGATGGGACGGGGCAGATACGCAGTATTTT
>TRBD1|TRBV7-9|NA|TRBJ2-5
CASSPTGGILETQYF
TGTGCCAGCAGCCCAACAGGGGGCATTTTGGAGACCCAGTACTTC
>TRBD1|TRBV5-1|NA|TRBJ1-2
CASSPIRDRINGYTF
TGCGCCAGCAGCCCTATACGGGACAGAATAAATGGCTACACCTTC
>TRBD1|TRBV3-1|few|TRBJ2-7
CASSPRLDRGRDEQYF
TGTGCCAGCAGCCCCCGACTCGACAGGGGCCGGGACGAGCAGTACTTC